One TCR beta chain is described in this entry. The target antigen is unknown. Using immunoSEQ multiplex PCR, the repertoire was profiled, and TCRdb retains in-frame clones only, with some absent. The data contain approximately 170,000 clones, 75% to 90% of them singletons. This entry is derived from a study of cytomegalovirus exposure and HLA in healthy donors. About the study: The same platform used for the 650 to 700 first-cohort repertoires was also used for the 120 or so validation repertoires, as a later analysis reported. Notes on the study in general: According to a subsequent analysis, TCR clusters from the first cohort were inclined to appear together in the roughly 130 validation repertoires.

V lost 4 bases, J lost 0 bases, and 7 bases lay in between. The CDR3 contains 14 residues. Germline lookup yields CDR1 MDHEN and CDR2 SYDVKM. Sample: PBMCs. The chain links TRBV28 to TRBJ1-3; D ambiguous. This receptor was obtained from a man younger than 35 in good health and CMV-seropositive. The CDR3 is CASSYTFSGNTIYF. CDR3 sequence (DNA): TGTGCCAGCAGTTACACCTTCTCTGGAAACACCATATATTTT.